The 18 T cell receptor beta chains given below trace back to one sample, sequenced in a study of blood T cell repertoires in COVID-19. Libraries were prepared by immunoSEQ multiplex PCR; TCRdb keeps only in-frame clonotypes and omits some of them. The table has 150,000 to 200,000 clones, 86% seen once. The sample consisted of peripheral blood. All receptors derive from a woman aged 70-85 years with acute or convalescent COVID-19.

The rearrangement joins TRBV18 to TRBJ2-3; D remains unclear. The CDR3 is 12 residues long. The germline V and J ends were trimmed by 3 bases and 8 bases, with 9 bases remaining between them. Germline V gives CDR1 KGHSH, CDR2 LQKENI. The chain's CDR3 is CASSPLSGTQYF. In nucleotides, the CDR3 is TGTGCCAGCTCACCGCTCTCCGGTACGCAGTATTTT.

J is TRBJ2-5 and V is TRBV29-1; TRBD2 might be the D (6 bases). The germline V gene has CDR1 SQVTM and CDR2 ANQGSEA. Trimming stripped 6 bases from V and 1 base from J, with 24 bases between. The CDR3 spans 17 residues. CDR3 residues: CSVNGNTRLGGQETQYF. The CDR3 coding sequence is TGCAGCGTAAATGGAAATACGCGATTGGGGGGCCAAGAGACCCAGTACTTC.

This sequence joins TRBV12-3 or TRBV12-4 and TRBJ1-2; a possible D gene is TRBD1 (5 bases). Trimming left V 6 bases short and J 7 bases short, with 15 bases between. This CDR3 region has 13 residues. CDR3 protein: CASSPSPRAGYTF. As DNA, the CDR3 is TGTGCCAGCAGCCCCAGTCCCAGGGCTGGCTACACCTTC.

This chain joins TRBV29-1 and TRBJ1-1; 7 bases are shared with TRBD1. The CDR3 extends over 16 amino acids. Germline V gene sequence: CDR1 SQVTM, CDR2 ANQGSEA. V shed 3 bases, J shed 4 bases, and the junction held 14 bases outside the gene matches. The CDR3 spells CSVEGKGARGATEAFF. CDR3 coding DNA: TGCAGCGTTGAGGGCAAGGGGGCCAGGGGTGCCACTGAAGCTTTCTTT. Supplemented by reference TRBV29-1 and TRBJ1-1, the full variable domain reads SAVISQKPSRDICQRGTSLTIQCQVDSQVTMMFWYRQQPGQSLTLIATANQGSEATYESGFVIDKFPISRPNLTFSTLTVSNMSPEDSSIYLCSVEGKGARGATEAFFGQGTRLTVV.

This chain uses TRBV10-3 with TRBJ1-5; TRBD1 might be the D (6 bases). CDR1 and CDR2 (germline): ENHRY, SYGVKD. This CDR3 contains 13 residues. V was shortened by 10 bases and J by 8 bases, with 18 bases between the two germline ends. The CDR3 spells CANPTRGIKPQHF. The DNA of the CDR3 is TGTGCCAACCCAACCAGGGGCATTAAGCCCCAGCATTTT.

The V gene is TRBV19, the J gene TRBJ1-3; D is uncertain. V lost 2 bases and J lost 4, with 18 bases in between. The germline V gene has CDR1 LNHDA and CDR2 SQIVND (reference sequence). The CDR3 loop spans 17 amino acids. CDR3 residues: CASSIRFERKPGNTIYF. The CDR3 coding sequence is TGTGCCAGTAGTATACGGTTTGAGAGGAAACCGGGAAACACCATATATTTT.

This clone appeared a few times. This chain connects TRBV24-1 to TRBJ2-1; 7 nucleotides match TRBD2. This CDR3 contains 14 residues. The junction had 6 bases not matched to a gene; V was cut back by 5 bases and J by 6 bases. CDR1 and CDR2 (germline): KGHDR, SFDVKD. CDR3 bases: TGTGCCACCAGTGCTCGGCGGGAGAGCAATGAGCAGTTCTTC. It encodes CATSARRESNEQFF.

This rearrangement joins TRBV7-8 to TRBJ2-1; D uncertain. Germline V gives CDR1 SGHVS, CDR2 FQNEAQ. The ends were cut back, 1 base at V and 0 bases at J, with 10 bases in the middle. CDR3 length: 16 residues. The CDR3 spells CASSLVFQSSYNEQFF. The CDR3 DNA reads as TGTGCCAGCAGCTTAGTATTCCAGTCCTCCTACAATGAGCAGTTCTTC.

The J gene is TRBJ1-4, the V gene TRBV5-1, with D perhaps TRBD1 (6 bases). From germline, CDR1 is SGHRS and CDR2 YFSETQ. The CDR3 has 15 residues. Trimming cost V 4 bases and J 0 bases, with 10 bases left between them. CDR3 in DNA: TGCGCCAGCAGCGAACAGGGCGCAACTAATGAAAAACTGTTTTTT. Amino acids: CASSEQGATNEKLFF. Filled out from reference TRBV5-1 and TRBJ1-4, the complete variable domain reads KAGVTQTPRYLIKTRGQQVTLSCSPISGHRSVSWYQQTPGQGLQFLFEYFSETQRNKGNFPGRFSGRQFSNSRSEMNVSTLELGDSALYLCASSEQGATNEKLFFGSGTQLSVL.

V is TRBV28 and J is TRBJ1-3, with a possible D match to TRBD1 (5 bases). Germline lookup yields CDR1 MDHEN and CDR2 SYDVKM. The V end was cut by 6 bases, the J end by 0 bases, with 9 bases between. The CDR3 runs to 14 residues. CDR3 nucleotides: TGTGCCAGCAGCCAAGACAGCTCTGGAAACACCATATATTTT. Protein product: CASSQDSSGNTIYF.

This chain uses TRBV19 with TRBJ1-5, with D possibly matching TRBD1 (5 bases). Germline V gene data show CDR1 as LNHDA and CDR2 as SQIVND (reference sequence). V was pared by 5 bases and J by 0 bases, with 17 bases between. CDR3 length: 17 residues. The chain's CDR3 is CASSQSVGQGSNQPQHF. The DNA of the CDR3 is TGTGCCAGTAGTCAATCCGTAGGCCAGGGTAGCAATCAGCCCCAGCATTTT.

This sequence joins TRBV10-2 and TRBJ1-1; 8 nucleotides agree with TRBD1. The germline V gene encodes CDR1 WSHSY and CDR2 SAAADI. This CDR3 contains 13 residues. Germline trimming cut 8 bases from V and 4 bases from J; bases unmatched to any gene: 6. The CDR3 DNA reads TGCGCCAGCGCCGGACAGGGTTTCACTGAAGCTTTCTTT. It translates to CASAGQGFTEAFF.

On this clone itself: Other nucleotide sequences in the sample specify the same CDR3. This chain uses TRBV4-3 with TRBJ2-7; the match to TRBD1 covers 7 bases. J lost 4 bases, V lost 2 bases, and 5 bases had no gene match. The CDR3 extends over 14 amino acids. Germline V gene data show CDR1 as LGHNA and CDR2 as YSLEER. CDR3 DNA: TGCGCCAGCAGCCAACAGACAGGGACGTACGAGCAGTACTTC. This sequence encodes CASSQQTGTYEQYF.

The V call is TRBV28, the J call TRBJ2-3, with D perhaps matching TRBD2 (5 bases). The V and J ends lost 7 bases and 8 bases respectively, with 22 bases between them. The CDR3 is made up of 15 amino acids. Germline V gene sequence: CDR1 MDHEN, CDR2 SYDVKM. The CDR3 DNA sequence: TGTGCCAGCAAATGGACGGCGGACTCCCGTGTTACGCAGTATTTT. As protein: CASKWTADSRVTQYF. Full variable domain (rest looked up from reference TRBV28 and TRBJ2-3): DVKVTQSSRYLVKRTGEKVFLECVQDMDHENMFWYRQDPGLGLRLIYFSYDVKMKEKGDIPEGYSVSREKKERFSLILESASTNQTSMYLCASKWTADSRVTQYFGPGTRLTVL.

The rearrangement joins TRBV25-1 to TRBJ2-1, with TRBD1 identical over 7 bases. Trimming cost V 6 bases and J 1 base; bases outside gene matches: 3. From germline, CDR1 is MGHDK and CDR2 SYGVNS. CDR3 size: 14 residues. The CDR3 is CASRQTGSYNEQFF. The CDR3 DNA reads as TGTGCCAGCAGACAGACAGGGTCCTACAATGAGCAGTTCTTC.

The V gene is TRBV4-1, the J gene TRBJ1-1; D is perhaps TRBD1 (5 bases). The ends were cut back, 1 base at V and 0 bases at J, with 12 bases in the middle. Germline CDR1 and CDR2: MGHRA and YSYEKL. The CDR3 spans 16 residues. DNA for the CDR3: TGCGCCAGCAGCCAAGCCCCCGGACAAATGAACACTGAAGCTTTCTTT. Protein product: CASSQAPGQMNTEAFF.

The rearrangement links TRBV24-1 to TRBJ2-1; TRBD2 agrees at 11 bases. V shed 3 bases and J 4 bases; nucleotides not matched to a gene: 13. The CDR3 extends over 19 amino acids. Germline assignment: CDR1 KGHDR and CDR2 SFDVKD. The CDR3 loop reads CATSDPSPLAGGRYNEQFF. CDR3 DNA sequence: TGTGCCACCAGTGATCCATCGCCGCTAGCGGGGGGCCGTTACAATGAGCAGTTCTTC.

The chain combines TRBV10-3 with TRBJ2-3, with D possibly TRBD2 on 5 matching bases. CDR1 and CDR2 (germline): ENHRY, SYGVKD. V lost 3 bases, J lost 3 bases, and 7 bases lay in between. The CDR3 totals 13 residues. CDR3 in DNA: TGTGCCATCAGTGACGGGGTTACAGATACGCAGTATTTT. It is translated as CAISDGVTDTQYF.